This T cell receptor beta chain was captured in a study of blood T cell repertoires in COVID-19. Whole-study context: Samples representing acute and convalescent COVID-19 were sourced from the United States, Italy and Spain.

This CDR3 region has 15 residues. Germline V gene sequence: CDR1 GTSNPN, CDR2 SVGIG (reference sequence). V was clipped by 4 bases and J by 8 bases; unmatched bases: 11. TCRdb's table, derived via immunoSEQ multiplex PCR, lists solely in-frame clones and lacks some. The sample contains some 40,000 clones, roughly three quarters of which appear only once. Source material: peripheral blood. The clonotype was recovered from an older man with acute or convalescent COVID-19. V is TRBV30 and J is TRBJ1-4; 9 bases line up with TRBD1. The CDR3 DNA follows: TGTGCCTGGACCCAAACCCCCGGGACAGGGGAAAAACTGTTTTTT. Its translation: CAWTQTPGTGEKLFF.